This TCR beta chain was identified during a study of CD8 T cells in Susac syndrome. Study overall: When blood was collected, patients with Susac syndrome were therapy-naive, were taking corticosteroids, or were receiving intravenous immunoglobulin alone.

Germline V lookup: CDR1 SGHDT, CDR2 YYEEEE. Trimming removed 2 bases at V and 5 bases at J, with 11 bases between. This CDR3 comprises 13 residues. With random hexamers, reverse transcription was performed on 0.5 to 1 ug of RNA. TCRdb ran MiXCR on the immunoSEQ multiplex PCR reads and lists one entry per CDR3 protein. The sample records about 130,000 distinct CDR3 sequences, 90% to 95% being singletons. The V gene is TRBV5-6, the J gene TRBJ2-7, with D maybe TRBD1 (6 bases). Sequences were obtained from CD8+ T cells from PBMCs. The sequence was obtained from a human donor with Susac syndrome. The CDR3 DNA is TGTGCCAGCAGCTTTTCAGGGGCTAACGAGCAGTACTTC. As protein: CASSFSGANEQYF.